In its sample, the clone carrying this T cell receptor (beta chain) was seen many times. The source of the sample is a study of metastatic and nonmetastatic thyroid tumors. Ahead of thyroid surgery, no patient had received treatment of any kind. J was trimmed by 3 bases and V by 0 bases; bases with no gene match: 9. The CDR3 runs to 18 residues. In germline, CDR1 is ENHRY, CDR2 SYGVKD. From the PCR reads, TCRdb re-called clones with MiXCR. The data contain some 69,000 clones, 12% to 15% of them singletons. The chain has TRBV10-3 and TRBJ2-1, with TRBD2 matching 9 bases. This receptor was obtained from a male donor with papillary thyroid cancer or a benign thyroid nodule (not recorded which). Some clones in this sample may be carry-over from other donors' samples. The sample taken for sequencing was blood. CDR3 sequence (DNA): TGTGCCATCAGTGAGTCCACAGCGGGAGGTAGGATCTACAATGAGCAGTTCTTC. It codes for CAISESTAGGRIYNEQFF.